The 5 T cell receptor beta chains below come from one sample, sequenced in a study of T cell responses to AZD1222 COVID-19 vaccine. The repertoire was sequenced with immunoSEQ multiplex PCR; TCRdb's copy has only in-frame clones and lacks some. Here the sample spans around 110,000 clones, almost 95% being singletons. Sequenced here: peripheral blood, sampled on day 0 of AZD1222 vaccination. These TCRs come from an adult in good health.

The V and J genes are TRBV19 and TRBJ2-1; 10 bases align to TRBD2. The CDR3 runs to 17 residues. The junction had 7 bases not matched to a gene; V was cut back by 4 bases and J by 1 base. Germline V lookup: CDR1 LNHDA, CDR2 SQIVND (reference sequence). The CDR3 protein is CASSKRTSGVSYNEQFF. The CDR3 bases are TGTGCCAGTAGTAAGCGGACTAGCGGAGTTTCCTACAATGAGCAGTTCTTC.

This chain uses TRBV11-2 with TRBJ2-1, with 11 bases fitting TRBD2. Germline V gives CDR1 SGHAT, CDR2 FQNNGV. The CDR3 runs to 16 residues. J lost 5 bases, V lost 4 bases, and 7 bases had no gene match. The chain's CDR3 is CASSSQTSGTNNEQFF. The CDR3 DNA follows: TGTGCCAGCAGCTCCCAGACTAGCGGGACCAACAATGAGCAGTTCTTC.

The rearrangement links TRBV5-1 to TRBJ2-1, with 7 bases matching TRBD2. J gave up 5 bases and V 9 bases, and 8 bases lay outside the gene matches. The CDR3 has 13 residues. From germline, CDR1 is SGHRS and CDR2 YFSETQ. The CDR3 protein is CATRGTTNNEQFF. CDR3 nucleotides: TGCGCCACCCGGGGGACTACCAACAATGAGCAGTTCTTC.

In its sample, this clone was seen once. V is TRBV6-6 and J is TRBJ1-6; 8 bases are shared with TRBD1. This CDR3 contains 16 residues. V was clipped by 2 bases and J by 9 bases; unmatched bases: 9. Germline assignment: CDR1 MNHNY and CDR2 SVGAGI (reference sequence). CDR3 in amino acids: CASSYNLQGAGSPLHF. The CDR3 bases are TGTGCCAGCAGTTACAACCTCCAGGGGGCTGGTTCACCCCTCCACTTT.

The CDR3 sequence: CASSWGRTDTQYF. The CDR3 nucleotides are TGCGCCAGCAGTTGGGGACGGACAGATACGCAGTATTTT. This chain joins TRBV5-1 and TRBJ2-3, with D perhaps being TRBD1 or TRBD2 (5 bases each). The CDR3 runs 13 residues. The V and J ends lost 5 bases and 3 bases respectively, with 10 bases between them. The germline V gene encodes CDR1 SGHRS and CDR2 YFSETQ.